A selection of T cell receptor beta chains follows, all from one sample in a study of T cell responses to AZD1222 COVID-19 vaccine. Assay used: immunoSEQ multiplex PCR; TCRdb lists only in-frame clones, some missing. This table holds some 72,000 clones, about 91% found once. The input for sequencing was peripheral blood, taken on day 0 of MenACWY control vaccination. The receptors derive from an adult in good health. The CDR3 runs from the conserved cysteine through the conserved F or W. Fields, in order: J gene, clone size, D gene, V gene, CDR3 DNA, CDR3 protein. D genes are given only for firm matches. Clone size is shown for a subset of rows, as once, few, many or a class of expanded clone.

>TRBJ2-7|NA|TRBD1|TRBV6-2/TRBV6-3
TGTGCCAGCAGTTATCGGGACAGGGTCTCCTACGAGCAGTACTTC
CASSYRDRVSYEQYF
>TRBJ1-1|NA|TRBD1|TRBV5-5
TGTGCCAGCAGCTTATCCGCCGGGACAGTGATTGCTGAAGCTTTCTTT
CASSLSAGTVIAEAFF
>TRBJ1-2|NA|TRBD1|TRBV19
TGTGCCAGTAGTCTCCCCTGGGGACAGGGGGCATCGGTTGGCTACACCTTC
CASSLPWGQGASVGYTF
>TRBJ2-5|NA|NA|TRBV5-6
TGTGCCAGCAGCCGCGCCGGGACCTCGGAGACCCAGTACTTC
CASSRAGTSETQYF
>TRBJ1-2|NA|NA|TRBV7-6
TGTGCCAGCAGCCCCGGGACATCAGACTATGGCTACACCTTC
CASSPGTSDYGYTF
>TRBJ2-2|NA|NA|TRBV18
TGTGCCAGCGCGGAACCCCACAGGAGCACCGGGGAGCTGTTTTTT
CASAEPHRSTGELFF
>TRBJ1-1|NA|NA|TRBV29-1
TGCAGCGTTGGAGGGACGATGAACACTGAAGCTTTCTTT
CSVGGTMNTEAFF
>TRBJ2-5|NA|NA|TRBV24-1
TGTGCCACCAGTGATTTGGGCAGGGGCGGGGAGACCCAGTACTTC
CATSDLGRGGETQYF
>TRBJ2-1|NA|NA|TRBV6-2/TRBV6-3
TGTGCCAGCAGTCTCGTTGGGACACCCAATGAGCAGTTCTTC
CASSLVGTPNEQFF
>TRBJ1-6|NA|TRBD1|TRBV14
TGTGCCAGCAGCCAAGCCGGGACAGGGGTTCTGGAGTATAATTCACCCCTCCACTTT
CASSQAGTGVLEYNSPLHF
>TRBJ2-1|NA|NA|TRBV7-3
TGTGCCAGCAGCTTAACGGGGCTGCCAAATGAGCAGTTCTTC
CASSLTGLPNEQFF
>TRBJ2-4|NA|TRBD2|TRBV2
TGTGCCAGCAGTCCCAGCGGGAGTGGGAACATTCAGTACTTC
CASSPSGSGNIQYF
>TRBJ2-1|few|TRBD1|TRBV11-1
TGTGCCAGCAGCTTAATCGGACAGGAGAACAATGAGCAGTTCTTC
CASSLIGQENNEQFF
>TRBJ1-5|NA|NA|TRBV19
TGTGCCAGTAGTATGAGGCACGCCGCCGAGCCCCAGCATTTT
CASSMRHAAEPQHF
>TRBJ2-1|few|NA|TRBV19
TGTGCCAGTAGTATAAGGGGGGCTGAGCAGTTCTTC
CASSIRGAEQFF
>TRBJ1-1|once|TRBD1|TRBV28
TGTGCCAGCAGTCGGGCCCGGGACAGGGGGCGTGGAGGCACTGAAGCTTTCTTT
CASSRARDRGRGGTEAFF
>TRBJ2-2|NA|TRBD2|TRBV5-4
TGTGCCAGCAGGGTAGCGGGAGCAGTAACCGGGGAGCTGTTTTTT
CASRVAGAVTGELFF
>TRBJ2-7|NA|TRBD1|TRBV28
TGTGCCAGCAGTTGGGGACAGGGGCCCTACGAGCAGTACTTC
CASSWGQGPYEQYF
>TRBJ1-2|NA|NA|TRBV7-9
TGTGCCAGCAGCTCCGGACAGCACTATGGCTACACTTTC
CASSSGQHYGYTF
>TRBJ1-4|NA|NA|TRBV7-2
TGTGCCAGCAGCCCAGGGGACTCCTCAAATGAAAAACTGTTTTTT
CASSPGDSSNEKLFF
>TRBJ1-1|NA|NA|TRBV5-1
TGCGCCAGCAGCTCGGACGGACGAGCTTTGGCTGAAGCTTTCTTT
CASSSDGRALAEAFF
>TRBJ2-3|NA|TRBD2|TRBV10-3
TGTGCCACTGGCGGGCGGGAGGGGACGGATACGCAGTATTTT
CATGGREGTDTQYF
>TRBJ1-1|NA|NA|TRBV10-3
TGTGCCATCAGTGTGGGGGCAGGGACTGAAGCTTTCTTT
CAISVGAGTEAFF
>TRBJ2-1|NA|TRBD2|TRBV7-2
TGTGCCAGCAGCTTAGGCCTAGCGGGAGGAAGCGAGCAGTTCTTC
CASSLGLAGGSEQFF
>TRBJ2-7|NA|TRBD1|TRBV28
TGTGCCAGCAGTTCCAGCGGGACAGGGGGCGAGCAGTACTTC
CASSSSGTGGEQYF